This T cell receptor beta chain comes out of a study of blood T cell repertoires in COVID-19. At the level of the study: Acute and convalescent COVID-19 specimens originated in the United States, Italy and Spain. Sample material is recorded as cDNA or gDNA derived from T cells, B-cell-depleted T cells, or PBMCs.

In the authors' workflow: Amplification of reference gene primers provided the estimated nucleated cell counts. The repertoire was sequenced with immunoSEQ multiplex PCR; TCRdb's copy has only in-frame clones and lacks some. V, J and clone size were drawn from that table, and D and trimming were deduced from the DNA. This sample has roughly 170,000 clones, with about three quarters found just once. Germline V CDR1 and CDR2: MNHEY, SMNVEV (reference sequence). CDR3 size: 16 residues. Germline trimming cut 6 bases from V and 7 bases from J; bases unmatched to any gene: 15. The source is a woman in her 70s with acute or convalescent COVID-19. Source material: peripheral blood. The rearrangement uses TRBV27 and TRBJ2-1; TRBD2 matches 7 bases. As DNA, the CDR3 is TGTGCCAGCAGCCGAAATAGCGGGCAGCCCTTTAATGAGCAGTTCTTC. Its protein product is CASSRNSGQPFNEQFF.